These 21 T cell receptor beta chains originate from one sample sequenced in a study of T cells in Graves' hyperthyroidism and ophthalmopathy (dated by TCRdb to about 2019). The method was multiplex PCR. The listed sequencing device is Illumina HiSeq 2000. The TCR beta CDR3 regions were amplified from the RNA transcripts. The first round of RT-PCR for the TCR CDR3 was performed with the HTBI primer set and the Qiagen OneStep RT-PCR kit. The public reads were quality trimmed at Q25 with fastp and then assembled into clones with MiXCR by TCRdb, keeping productive beta chains. Under each unique CDR3 protein, matching rows form one entry showing the most common genes and DNA. Recorded for this sample are under 300,000 distinct CDR3 sequences; 25% to 30% of them occurred a single time. Together, the top ten hold around 30% of the sample. Sequences were obtained from blood. These receptors were collected from a man aged 40-55 years with Graves' hyperthyroidism that later progressed to Graves' ophthalmopathy.

This clonotype appeared many times. The V and J genes are TRBV3-1 and TRBJ1-1; 7 bases are shared with TRBD1. The CDR3 extends over 15 amino acids. The germline CDR1 and CDR2 sequences are LGHDT and YNNKEL (reference sequence). V shed 4 bases, J shed 5 bases, and the junction held 10 bases outside the gene matches. The CDR3 protein is CASSLDLDRVTEAFF. CDR3 nucleotide sequence: TGTGCCAGCAGCCTCGATCTCGACAGGGTAACTGAAGCTTTCTTT.

This clonotype was recorded at least ten times. V and J are TRBV11-2 and TRBJ2-5; 10 positions match TRBD2. Germline CDR1 is SGHAT and CDR2 is FQNNGV. This CDR3 is built from 15 residues. The V segment lost 6 bases and the J segment 4 bases; nucleotides outside the gene matches: 8. The CDR3 DNA is TGTGCCAGCAGGACCCCTAGCGGGAGCGGAGAGACCCAGTACTTC. Translation gives CASRTPSGSGETQYF.

On this clonotype: A much more abundant neighbour one base away suggests this may be a read error. The rearrangement uses TRBV12-3 or TRBV12-4 and TRBJ2-5; 10 bases agree with TRBD1. The V segment lost 4 bases and the J segment 4 bases; nucleotides outside the gene matches: 3. The CDR3 is 14 amino acids. Here the CDR3 DNA reads TGTGCCAGCAGTTCCCGGGACAGGGGAGAGACCCAGTACTTC. It yields the protein CASSSRDRGETQYF.

Many counts were recorded for this clonotype. The chain employs TRBV4-1 and TRBJ2-7; 8 bases align to TRBD1. Germline CDR1 MGHRA, CDR2 YSYEKL. With 2 bases clipped from V and 2 bases from J, the junction kept 2 bases outside the gene matches. CDR3 length: 14 amino acids. The CDR3 loop reads CASSQRTGTYEQYF. Written as DNA, the CDR3 is TGCGCCAGCAGCCAACGGACAGGGACCTACGAGCAGTACTTC.

Many counts were recorded for this clonotype. The gene calls are TRBV12-3 or TRBV12-4 and TRBJ2-5; D gene unclear. The CDR3 is 13 amino acids. V dropped 2 bases and J dropped 3 bases, with 7 bases sitting between them. As DNA, the CDR3 is TGTGCCAGCAGTTTAATAGGCGAAGAGACCCAGTACTTC. This encodes CASSLIGEETQYF.

The sample holds many counts of this clonotype. V gene TRBV9 combines with J gene TRBJ1-1; perhaps TRBD1 as D (5 bases). Germline CDR1 reads SGDLS; CDR2 reads YYNGEE. The CDR3 length is 14 residues. V shed 5 bases and J shed 2 bases, with 13 bases lying between them. The CDR3 DNA reads TGTGCCAGCAGTCCGCGTACAGGCAACACTGAAGCTTTCTTT. Translating gives CASSPRTGNTEAFF.

This clonotype was observed many times. This sequence joins TRBV9 and TRBJ2-7; 9 positions match TRBD1. The germline V gene encodes CDR1 SGDLS and CDR2 YYNGEE. Germline trimming cut 4 bases from V and 2 bases from J; bases unmatched to any gene: 4. CDR3 length equals 14 residues. The CDR3 loop reads CASSTGQGPYEQYF. CDR3 bases: TGTGCCAGCAGCACGGGACAGGGACCCTACGAGCAGTACTTC. Supplemented by reference TRBV9 and TRBJ2-7, the full variable domain reads DSGVTQTPKHLITATGQRVTLRCSPRSGDLSVYWYQQSLDQGLQFLIQYYNGEERAKGNILERFSAQQFPDLHSELNLSSLELGDSALYFCASSTGQGPYEQYFGPGTRLTVT.

The genes are TRBV5-1 and TRBJ1-6; 8 bases are a match to TRBD1. Trimming took 4 bases from V and 8 from J; bases not matched to a gene: 8. The CDR3 spans 15 residues. Germline V lookup: CDR1 SGHRS, CDR2 YFSETQ. As DNA, the CDR3 is TGCGCCAGCAGCAGCGGACAGGGCGTGTATTCACCCCTCCACTTT. Protein: CASSSGQGVYSPLHF.

This clonotype was found many times. J is TRBJ2-7 and V is TRBV2, with TRBD1 as a possible D gene (6 bases). This CDR3 is built from 14 residues. The germline V gene has CDR1 SNHLY and CDR2 FYNNEI. V shed 7 bases and J shed 6 bases, with 19 bases lying between them. This CDR3 is CASKDRQGSIEQYF. As DNA, the CDR3 is TGTGCCAGCAAGGATCGGCAGGGGTCGATCGAGCAGTACTTC. The full variable domain, completed using reference TRBV2 and TRBJ2-7, is EPEVTQTPSHQVTQMGQEVILRCVPISNHLYFYWYRQILGQKVEFLVSFYNNEISEKSEIFDDQFSVERPDGSNFTLKIRSTKLEDSAMYFCASKDRQGSIEQYFGPGTRLTVT.

The V and J genes are TRBV28 and TRBJ2-7; D gene uncertain. Germline V gives CDR1 MDHEN, CDR2 SYDVKM. Trimming cost V 4 bases and J 9 bases, with 13 bases left between them. The CDR3 is made up of 12 amino acids. The CDR3 DNA reads as TGTGCCAGCAGTTATATGTTGGGTGGGCAGTACTTC. Protein sequence: CASSYMLGGQYF.

In its sample, this clonotype was seen many times. CDR3 sequence (DNA): TGTGCCAGCAGGCCCGATAATGGACCCGGGGAGCTGTTTTTT. Translating gives CASRPDNGPGELFF. The chain recombines TRBV27 with TRBJ2-2; D remains ambiguous. Trimming removed 6 bases at V and 6 bases at J, with 14 bases between. In germline, CDR1 is MNHEY, CDR2 SMNVEV (reference sequence). The CDR3 length is 14 residues.

This clonotype was recorded at least ten times. The chain joins TRBV6-5 to TRBJ1-2; perhaps TRBD1 as D (5 bases). This CDR3 comprises 14 residues. V was shortened by 0 bases and J by 7 bases, with 12 bases between the two germline ends. CDR1 is MNHEY, CDR2 SVGAGI, per germline. In nucleotides, the CDR3 is TGTGCCAGCAGTTACTCGGGGCCGCGTTTTGGCTACACCTTC. It codes for CASSYSGPRFGYTF.

This clonotype has a count of ten or more. The rearrangement uses TRBV5-5 and TRBJ1-5; D ambiguous. V was shortened by 1 base and J by 0 bases, with 8 bases between the two germline ends. Per germline, CDR1 SGHKS and CDR2 YYEKEE (reference sequence). The CDR3 contains 15 residues. The CDR3 region has the DNA TGTGCCAGCAGCTTGTGGAGAAATAGCAATCAGCCCCAGCATTTT. Protein: CASSLWRNSNQPQHF.

This clonotype occurred many times. V usage is TRBV5-5 and J usage is TRBJ2-7, with unresolved D. This CDR3 is built from 14 residues. V was shortened by 0 bases and J by 2 bases, with 9 bases between the two germline ends. Germline lookup yields CDR1 SGHKS and CDR2 YYEKEE (reference sequence). CDR3 DNA: TGTGCCAGCAGCTTGGGGGATAGACCCTACGAGCAGTACTTC. Translation gives CASSLGDRPYEQYF.

At least ten counts were recorded for this clonotype. V gene TRBV6-1 combines with J gene TRBJ2-7; 10 bases match TRBD1. The ends lost 7 bases at V and 0 bases at J; junction bases unmatched: 3. This CDR3 contains 14 residues. Looked up from germline, CDR1 is MNHNS and CDR2 is SASEGT. CDR3 in DNA: TGTGCCAGCACTCGGACAGGGGGCTCCTACGAGCAGTACTTC. Encoded protein: CASTRTGGSYEQYF.

This clonotype was found many times. This chain links TRBV9 with TRBJ2-5; 15 bases match TRBD2. Germline-derived CDR1 and CDR2 are SGDLS and YYNGEE. The CDR3 runs to 18 residues. V lost 0 bases to trimming and J lost 5 bases; unmatched junction nucleotides: 8. This CDR3 reads CASSVGGLAGGPGETQYF. CDR3 sequence (DNA): TGTGCCAGCAGCGTAGGAGGACTAGCGGGAGGGCCGGGGGAGACCCAGTACTTC.

The sample holds many counts of this clonotype. The CDR3 here is CAISGSDQPQHF. In DNA, the CDR3 is TGTGCCATCAGTGGGTCAGATCAGCCCCAGCATTTT. This chain joins TRBV10-3 and TRBJ1-5; D is unclear. Trimming removed 4 bases at V and 5 bases at J, with 6 bases between. The germline CDR1 and CDR2 sequences are ENHRY and SYGVKD. This CDR3 has 12 residues.

The V gene is TRBV19, the J gene TRBJ1-2; D may be TRBD1 (5 bases). V was trimmed by 6 bases and J by 3 bases, leaving 23 bases between them. The CDR3 is 17 amino acids. Germline-derived CDR1 and CDR2 are LNHDA and SQIVND (reference sequence). CDR3 nucleotide sequence: TGTGCCAGTAGCAATCCTCGGGACGCATGGGGCTACTATGGCTACACCTTC. It specifies CASSNPRDAWGYYGYTF. The variable domain in full, completed from reference TRBV19 and TRBJ1-2, reads DGGITQSPKYLFRKEGQNVTLSCEQNLNHDAMYWYRQDPGQGLRLIYYSQIVNDFQKGDIAEGYSVSREKKESFPLTVTSAQKNPTAFYLCASSNPRDAWGYYGYTFGSGTRLTVV.

This clonotype was seen repeatedly, ten times or more. The rearrangement links TRBV10-3 to TRBJ1-5; D is unresolved. Germline lookup yields CDR1 ENHRY and CDR2 SYGVKD. Trimming took off 3 bases at V and 2 bases at J, with 2 bases between the two ends. The CDR3 has 12 residues. DNA for the CDR3: TGTGCCATCAGTGACGGCAATCAGCCCCAGCATTTT. It encodes CAISDGNQPQHF.

V gene TRBV24-1 combines with J gene TRBJ2-5; D not resolved. This CDR3 spans 15 amino acids. V was pared by 5 bases and J by 4 bases, with 16 bases between. CDR1 is KGHDR and CDR2 is SFDVKD in the germline V gene. For the CDR3, the DNA is TGTGCCACCAGTGCTCAACAGACCGGACCAGAGACCCAGTACTTC. Amino acid sequence: CATSAQQTGPETQYF.

This clonotype was seen only a few times. The chain carries TRBV12-3 or TRBV12-4 and TRBJ2-5; D remains ambiguous. The V end lost 3 bases, the J end lost 1 base, and 6 bases lay between the germline ends. This CDR3 contains 13 residues. CDR3 nucleotide sequence: TGTGCCAGCAGTTTGGATGTCCAAGAGACCCAGTACTTC. It specifies CASSLDVQETQYF.